This T cell receptor (beta chain) came from a study of glioma-infiltrating T cells after dendritic cell vaccination. The primer mix had 60 V beta and 13 J beta primers. Only in-frame clones appear in the TCRdb table, and some are missing; sequencing was by immunoSEQ multiplex PCR. The sample consists of tens of thousands of clones, more than 70% of them appearing once. This CDR3 has 14 residues. Germline lookup yields CDR1 LNHDA and CDR2 SQIVND (reference sequence). Trimming cost V 6 bases and J 1 base, with 9 bases left between them. The chain is built from TRBV19 and TRBJ2-2; D unclear. This clonotype originated in a human donor with glioblastoma. The sample was blood, taken before dendritic cell vaccination. The CDR3 region is CASRIPGNTGELFF. Here the CDR3 DNA reads TGTGCCAGTAGAATCCCAGGGAACACCGGGGAGCTGTTTTTT.